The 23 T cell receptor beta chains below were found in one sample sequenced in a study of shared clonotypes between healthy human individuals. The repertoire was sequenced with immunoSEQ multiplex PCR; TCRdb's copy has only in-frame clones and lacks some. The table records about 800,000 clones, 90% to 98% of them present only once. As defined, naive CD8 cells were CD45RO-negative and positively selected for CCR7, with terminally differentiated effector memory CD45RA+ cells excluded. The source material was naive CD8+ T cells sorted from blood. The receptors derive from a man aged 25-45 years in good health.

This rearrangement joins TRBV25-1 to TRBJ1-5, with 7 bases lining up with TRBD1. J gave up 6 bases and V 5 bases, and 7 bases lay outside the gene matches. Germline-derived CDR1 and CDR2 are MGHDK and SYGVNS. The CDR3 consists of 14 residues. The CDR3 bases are TGTGCCAGCAGTCCCACAGGGGATGGTCAGCCCCAGCATTTT. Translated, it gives CASSPTGDGQPQHF.

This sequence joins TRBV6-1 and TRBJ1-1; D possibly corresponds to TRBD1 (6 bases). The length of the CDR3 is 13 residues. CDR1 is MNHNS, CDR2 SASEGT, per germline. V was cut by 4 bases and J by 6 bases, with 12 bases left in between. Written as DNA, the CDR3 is TGTGCCAGCAGTGCAACAGGGTTCGCTGAAGCTTTCTTT. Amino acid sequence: CASSATGFAEAFF.

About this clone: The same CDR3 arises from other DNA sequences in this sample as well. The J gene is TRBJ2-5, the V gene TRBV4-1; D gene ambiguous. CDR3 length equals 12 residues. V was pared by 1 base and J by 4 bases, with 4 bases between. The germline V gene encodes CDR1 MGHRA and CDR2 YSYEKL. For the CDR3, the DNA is TGCGCCAGCAGCCAAGGGGGAGAGACCCAGTACTTC. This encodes CASSQGGETQYF.

CDR3 DNA sequence: TGTGCCAGCAGTCCCACAGGGTCCGGGGAGCTGTTTTTT. Amino acid sequence: CASSPTGSGELFF. The V gene is TRBV6-5, the J gene TRBJ2-2, with a weak D call TRBD1 (6 bases). The CDR3 is 13 residues long. Trimming left V 5 bases short and J 6 bases short, with 10 bases between. Per germline, CDR1 MNHEY and CDR2 SVGAGI.

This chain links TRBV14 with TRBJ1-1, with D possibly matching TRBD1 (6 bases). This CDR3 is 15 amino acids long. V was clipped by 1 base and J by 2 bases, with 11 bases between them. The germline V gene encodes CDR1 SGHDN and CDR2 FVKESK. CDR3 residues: CASSQVQGTNTEAFF. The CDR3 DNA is TGTGCCAGCAGCCAAGTACAGGGTACTAACACTGAAGCTTTCTTT. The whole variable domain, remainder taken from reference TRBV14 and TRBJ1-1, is EAGVTQFPSHSVIEKGQTVTLRCDPISGHDNLYWYRRVMGKEIKFLLHFVKESKQDESGMPNNRFLAERTGGTYSTLKVQPAELEDSGVYFCASSQVQGTNTEAFFGQGTRLTVV.

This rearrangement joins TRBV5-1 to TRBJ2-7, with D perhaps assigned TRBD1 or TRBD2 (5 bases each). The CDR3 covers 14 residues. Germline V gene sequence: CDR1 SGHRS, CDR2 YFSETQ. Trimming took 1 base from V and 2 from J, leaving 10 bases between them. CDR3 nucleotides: TGCGCCAGCAGCTTGTTAGGGGAGACCTACGAGCAGTACTTC. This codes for CASSLLGETYEQYF.

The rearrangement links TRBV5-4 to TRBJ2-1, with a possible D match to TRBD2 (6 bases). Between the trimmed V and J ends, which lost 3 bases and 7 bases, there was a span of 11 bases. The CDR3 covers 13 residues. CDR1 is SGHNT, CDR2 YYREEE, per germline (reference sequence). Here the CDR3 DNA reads TGTGCCAGCAGCTCTCTAGCGTCTAATGAGCAGTTCTTC. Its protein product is CASSSLASNEQFF.

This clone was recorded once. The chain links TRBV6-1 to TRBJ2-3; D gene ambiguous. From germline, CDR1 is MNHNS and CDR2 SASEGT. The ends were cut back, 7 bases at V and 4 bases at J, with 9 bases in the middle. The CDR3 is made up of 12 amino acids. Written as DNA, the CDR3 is TGTGCCAGCACCGGTAGTTCAGATACGCAGTATTTT. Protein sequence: CASTGSSDTQYF.

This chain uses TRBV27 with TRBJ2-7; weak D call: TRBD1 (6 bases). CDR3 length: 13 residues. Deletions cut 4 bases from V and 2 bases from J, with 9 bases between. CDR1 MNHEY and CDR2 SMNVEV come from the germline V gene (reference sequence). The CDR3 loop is CASSSPGAYEQYF. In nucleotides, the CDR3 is TGTGCCAGCAGTTCCCCAGGGGCCTACGAGCAGTACTTC.

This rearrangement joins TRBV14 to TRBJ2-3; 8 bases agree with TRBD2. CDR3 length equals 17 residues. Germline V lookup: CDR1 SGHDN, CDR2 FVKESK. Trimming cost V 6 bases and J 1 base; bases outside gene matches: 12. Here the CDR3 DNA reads TGTGCCAGCAGTCCCTTCCTCACAGCGGGGGGCACAGATACGCAGTATTTT. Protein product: CASSPFLTAGGTDTQYF.

The CDR3 is CASSQDRSGILGEAFF. The CDR3 coding sequence is TGCGCCAGCAGCCAAGATCGTTCAGGGATTTTGGGTGAAGCTTTCTTT. The chain joins TRBV4-3 to TRBJ1-1; D perhaps matches TRBD1 (5 bases). V lost 0 bases, J lost 7 bases, and 18 bases lay in between. Germline V gene data show CDR1 as LGHNA and CDR2 as YSLEER. The CDR3 is made up of 16 amino acids.

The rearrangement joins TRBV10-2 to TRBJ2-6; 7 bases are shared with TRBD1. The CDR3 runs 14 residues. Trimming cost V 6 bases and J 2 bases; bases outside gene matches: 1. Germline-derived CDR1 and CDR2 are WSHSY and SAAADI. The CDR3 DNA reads TGCGCCAGCAGGAGGGGGCCTGGGGCCAACGTCCTGACTTTC. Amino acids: CASRRGPGANVLTF.

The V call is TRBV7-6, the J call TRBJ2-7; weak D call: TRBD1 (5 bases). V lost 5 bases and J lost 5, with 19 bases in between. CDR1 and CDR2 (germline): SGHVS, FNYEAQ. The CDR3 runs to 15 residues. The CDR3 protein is CASSPLQGILHEQYF. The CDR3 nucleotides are TGTGCCAGCAGCCCCCTTCAGGGAATCCTCCACGAGCAGTACTTC.

CDR3 in amino acids: CASSSMQGPEDEKLFF. In nucleotides, the CDR3 is TGTGCCAGCAGTTCAATGCAGGGGCCCGAGGATGAAAAACTGTTTTTT. The chain uses TRBV27 and TRBJ1-4, with a weak D call TRBD1 (6 bases). The CDR3 is 16 amino acids. Germline assignment: CDR1 MNHEY and CDR2 SMNVEV (reference sequence). Trimming removed 4 bases from V and 6 bases from J, with 18 bases in between.

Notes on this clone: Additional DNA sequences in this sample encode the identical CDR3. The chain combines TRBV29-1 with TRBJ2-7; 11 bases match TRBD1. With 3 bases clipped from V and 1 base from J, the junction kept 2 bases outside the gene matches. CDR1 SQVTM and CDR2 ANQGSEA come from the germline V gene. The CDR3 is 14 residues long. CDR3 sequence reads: CSVEGQGESYEQYF. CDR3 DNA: TGCAGCGTTGAGGGACAGGGGGAATCCTACGAGCAGTACTTC.

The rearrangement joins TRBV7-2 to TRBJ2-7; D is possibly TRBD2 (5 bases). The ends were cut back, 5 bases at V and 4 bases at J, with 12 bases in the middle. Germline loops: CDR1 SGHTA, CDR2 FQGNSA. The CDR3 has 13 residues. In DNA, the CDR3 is TGTGCCAGCAGCCCGAGGGCTCCTTACGAGCAGTACTTC. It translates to CASSPRAPYEQYF.

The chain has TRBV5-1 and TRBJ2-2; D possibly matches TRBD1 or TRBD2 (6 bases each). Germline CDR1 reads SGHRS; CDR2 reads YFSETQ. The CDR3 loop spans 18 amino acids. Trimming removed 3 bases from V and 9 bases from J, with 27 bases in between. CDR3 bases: TGCGCCAGCAGCTCCCCGAACAGAGCACTGGAGGGGGGATGGGAGCTGTTTTTT. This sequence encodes CASSSPNRALEGGWELFF.

The CDR3 region has the DNA TGTGCCAGCAGCAACTGGGGTCTAGAGGCGGGTGAGCAGTTCTTC. This translates into CASSNWGLEAGEQFF. This chain joins TRBV7-3 and TRBJ2-1, with D maybe TRBD2 (5 bases). The germline V and J ends were trimmed by 5 bases and 9 bases, with 20 bases remaining between them. Germline CDR1 SGHTA, CDR2 FQGTGA. The CDR3 is made up of 15 amino acids.

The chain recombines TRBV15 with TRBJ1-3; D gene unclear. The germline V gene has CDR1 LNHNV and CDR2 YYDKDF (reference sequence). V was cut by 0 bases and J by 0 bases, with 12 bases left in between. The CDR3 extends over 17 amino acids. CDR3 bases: TGTGCCACCAGCAGAGATCGACTGGAACCCTCTGGAAACACCATATATTTT. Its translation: CATSRDRLEPSGNTIYF.

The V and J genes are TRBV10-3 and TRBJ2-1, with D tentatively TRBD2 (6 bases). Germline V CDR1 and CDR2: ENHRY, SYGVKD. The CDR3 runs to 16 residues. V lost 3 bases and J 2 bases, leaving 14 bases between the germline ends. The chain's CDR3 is CAISDPGGRAYNEQFF. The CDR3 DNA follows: TGTGCCATCAGTGACCCCGGGGGTCGGGCCTACAATGAGCAGTTCTTC.

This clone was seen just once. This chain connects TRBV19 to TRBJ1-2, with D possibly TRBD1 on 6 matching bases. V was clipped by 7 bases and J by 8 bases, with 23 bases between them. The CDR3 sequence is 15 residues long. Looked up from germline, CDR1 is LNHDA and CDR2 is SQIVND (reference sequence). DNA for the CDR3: TGTGCCAGTACCACGCTACAGGGATCCTGGGAGGGCTACACCTTC. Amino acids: CASTTLQGSWEGYTF.

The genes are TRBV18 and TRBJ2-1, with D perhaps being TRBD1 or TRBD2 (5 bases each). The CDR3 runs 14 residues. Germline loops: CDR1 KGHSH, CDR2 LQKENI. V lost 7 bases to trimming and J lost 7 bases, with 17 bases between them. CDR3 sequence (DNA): TGTGCCAGCTTACCTACGGGACCCTCTAATGAGCAGTTCTTC. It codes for CASLPTGPSNEQFF.

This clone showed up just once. CDR3 in amino acids: CASRGGLELAAWDEQFF. As DNA, the CDR3 is TGTGCCAGCAGGGGGGGTTTAGAACTAGCGGCCTGGGATGAGCAGTTCTTC. V usage is TRBV5-4 and J usage is TRBJ2-1; 8 bases agree with TRBD2. The CDR3 sequence is 17 residues long. Germline CDR1 is SGHNT and CDR2 is YYREEE (reference sequence). J was trimmed by 8 bases and V by 5 bases; bases with no gene match: 18.